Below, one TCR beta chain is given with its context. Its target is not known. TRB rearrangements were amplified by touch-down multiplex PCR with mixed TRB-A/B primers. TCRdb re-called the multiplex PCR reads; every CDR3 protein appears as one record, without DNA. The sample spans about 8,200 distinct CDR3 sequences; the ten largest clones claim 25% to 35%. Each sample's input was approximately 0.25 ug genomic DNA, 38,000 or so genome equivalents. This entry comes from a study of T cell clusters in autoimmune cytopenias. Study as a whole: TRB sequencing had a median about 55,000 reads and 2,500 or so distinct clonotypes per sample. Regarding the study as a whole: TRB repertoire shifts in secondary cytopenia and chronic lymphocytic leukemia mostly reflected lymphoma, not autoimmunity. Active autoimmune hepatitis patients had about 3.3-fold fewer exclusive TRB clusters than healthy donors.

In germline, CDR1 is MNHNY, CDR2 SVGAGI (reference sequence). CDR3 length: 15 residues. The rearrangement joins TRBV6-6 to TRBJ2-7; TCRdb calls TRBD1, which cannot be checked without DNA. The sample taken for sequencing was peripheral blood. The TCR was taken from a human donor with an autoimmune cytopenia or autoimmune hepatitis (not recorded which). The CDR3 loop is CASSYSSVPTYEQYF.